This T cell receptor (beta chain) derives from a study of T cell changes during pregnancy in multiple sclerosis. Sequencing used immunoSEQ multiplex PCR; TCRdb keeps in-frame clones, though not all of them. The sample records around 42,000 clones, over 80% being singletons. V lost 4 bases and J lost 0, with 7 bases in between. CDR1 and CDR2 (germline): MNHNS, SASEGT. The CDR3 length is 15 residues. The receptor was isolated from a female donor in good health, enrolled as a control in a pregnancy study. Material: peripheral blood, obtained in the first trimester of pregnancy. This chain connects TRBV6-1 to TRBJ2-6; D remains ambiguous. Written as DNA, the CDR3 is TGTGCCAGCAGTGCGGAGAGCTCTGGGGCCAACGTCCTGACTTTC. Translating it yields CASSAESSGANVLTF.